These 16 T cell receptor beta chains share one sample of origin, sequenced in a study of T cell responses to AZD1222 COVID-19 vaccine (dated by TCRdb to the early 2020s). The method was the immunoSEQ multiplex PCR assay. As stored in TCRdb, this immuneACCESS dataset retains in-frame rearrangements with V and J assigned. A fraction of the clones does not appear; measured against another copy, unresolved V genes explain less than half of the discrepancy, and the remainder lacks a known reason. The sample data list 150,000 to 190,000 clones, and approximately 90% of these were observed just once. The leading ten clones occupy 1.8% of the sample. In light of the paper, this sample's time point label describes: baseline before first vaccination. The material sequenced was peripheral blood, taken on day 0 of AZD1222 vaccination. The receptors shown here come from an adult in good health.

This chain joins TRBV28 and TRBJ2-7, with TRBD1 identical over 10 bases. In germline, CDR1 is MDHEN, CDR2 SYDVKM. The junction had 7 bases not matched to a gene; V was cut back by 2 bases and J by 6 bases. The CDR3 has 15 residues. The CDR3 DNA reads as TGTGCCAGCAGTTTAGAGACAGGGGGCTTGGTCGAGCAGTACTTC. Protein product: CASSLETGGLVEQYF.

The rearrangement links TRBV29-1 to TRBJ2-1; 7 nucleotides align to TRBD2. Unmatched junction bases numbered 10, after V lost 6 bases and J lost 5 bases. This CDR3 has 14 residues. Per the germline V gene, CDR1 is SQVTM and CDR2 is ANQGSEA. CDR3 sequence (DNA): TGCAGCGTCGACGGGACTACCTTACACAATGAGCAGTTCTTC. Its translation: CSVDGTTLHNEQFF.

The CDR3 spells CASSLGSGANVLTF. The CDR3 DNA is TGTGCCAGCAGCTTGGGATCTGGGGCCAACGTCCTGACTTTC. The gene calls are TRBV7-9 and TRBJ2-6; no firm D call. CDR1 and CDR2 (germline): SEHNR, FQNEAQ (reference sequence). CDR3 size: 14 residues. V was trimmed by 3 bases and J by 1 base, leaving 4 bases between them.

The chain joins TRBV28 to TRBJ1-3; 9 bases are a match to TRBD1. CDR3 length equals 17 residues. The germline CDR1 and CDR2 sequences are MDHEN and SYDVKM. Germline trimming cut 6 bases from V and 0 bases from J; bases unmatched to any gene: 9. DNA for the CDR3: TGTGCCAGCAGACCGAGGGACAGGGATTACTCTGGAAACACCATATATTTT. It yields the protein CASRPRDRDYSGNTIYF.

This chain connects TRBV7-9 to TRBJ1-3; no reliable D call. Germline CDR1 reads SEHNR; CDR2 reads FQNEAQ (reference sequence). The V and J ends lost 2 bases and 4 bases respectively, with 9 bases between them. The CDR3 covers 14 residues. For the CDR3, the DNA is TGTGCCAGCAGCTTACAAGGAAACGGAAACACCATATATTTT. Residues: CASSLQGNGNTIYF. The full variable domain, completed using reference TRBV7-9 and TRBJ1-3, is DTGVSQNPRHKITKRGQNVTFRCDPISEHNRLYWYRQTLGQGPEFLTYFQNEAQLEKSRLLSDRFSAERPKGSFSTLEIQRTEQGDSAMYLCASSLQGNGNTIYFGEGSWLTVV.

The V gene is TRBV10-3, the J gene TRBJ2-1, with D tentatively TRBD2 (7 bases). This CDR3 comprises 16 residues. Germline-derived CDR1 and CDR2 are ENHRY and SYGVKD. V lost 6 bases, J lost 3 bases, and 18 bases lay in between. The CDR3 region has the DNA TGTGCCATCAGCCCGAGGGGGGCGGGGGACTACAATGAGCAGTTCTTC. This encodes CAISPRGAGDYNEQFF.

The gene calls are TRBV11-2 and TRBJ2-7; 9 nucleotides match TRBD2. Germline V gene data show CDR1 as SGHAT and CDR2 as FQNNGV. The CDR3 loop spans 15 amino acids. V shed 5 bases and J 2 bases; nucleotides not matched to a gene: 7. The CDR3 sequence: CASSSWTSVAYEQYF. CDR3 nucleotide sequence: TGTGCCAGCAGCAGCTGGACTAGCGTAGCCTACGAGCAGTACTTC.

The CDR3 sequence: CASSQTSQNRADEQYF. CDR3 in DNA: TGCGCCAGCAGCCAAACCAGCCAGAACAGGGCCGACGAGCAGTACTTC. The V call is TRBV4-3, the J call TRBJ2-7, with D possibly TRBD1 on 6 matching bases. The CDR3 runs to 16 residues. Looked up from germline, CDR1 is LGHNA and CDR2 is YSLEER. Trimming pared 2 bases from V and 5 bases from J, leaving 19 bases between.

The rearrangement links TRBV14 to TRBJ1-6; 12 bases map to TRBD1. Unmatched junction bases numbered 5, after V lost 4 bases and J lost 10 bases. Germline values: CDR1 SGHDN, CDR2 FVKESK. CDR3 length equals 15 residues. The CDR3 loop reads CASSLGQGAGSPLHF. DNA for the CDR3: TGTGCCAGCAGCCTGGGACAGGGGGCCGGGTCACCCCTCCACTTT. Full variable domain (rest looked up from reference TRBV14 and TRBJ1-6): EAGVTQFPSHSVIEKGQTVTLRCDPISGHDNLYWYRRVMGKEIKFLLHFVKESKQDESGMPNNRFLAERTGGTYSTLKVQPAELEDSGVYFCASSLGQGAGSPLHFGNGTRLTVT.

The rearrangement joins TRBV3-1 (or the pseudogene TRBV3-2) to TRBJ1-2; D is perhaps TRBD1 (5 bases). Trimming took 0 bases from V and 4 from J, leaving 12 bases between them. This CDR3 spans 15 amino acids. Per the germline V gene, CDR1 is LGHDT and CDR2 is YNNKEL (reference sequence). The CDR3 here is CASSQDPVGGYGYTF. The CDR3 coding sequence is TGTGCCAGCAGCCAAGACCCCGTTGGGGGCTATGGCTACACCTTC.

This chain joins TRBV24-1 and TRBJ2-1; the D call may be TRBD1 or TRBD2 (7 bases each). V lost 6 bases, J lost 5 bases, and 19 bases lay in between. From germline, CDR1 is KGHDR and CDR2 SFDVKD. The length of the CDR3 is 16 residues. The CDR3 DNA reads TGTGCCACCAGTTCAGGGGGTGGCGGGAGAAACAATGAGCAGTTCTTC. Translation: CATSSGGGGRNNEQFF.

The gene calls are TRBV6-2 or TRBV6-3 and TRBJ1-2; TRBD1 matches 7 bases. The V segment lost 2 bases and the J segment 6 bases; nucleotides outside the gene matches: 3. Per germline, CDR1 MNHEY and CDR2 SVGEGT. The CDR3 consists of 13 residues. The CDR3 sequence: CASSYDRANGYTF. CDR3 nucleotides: TGTGCCAGCAGTTACGACAGGGCGAATGGCTACACCTTC.

The chain recombines TRBV28 with TRBJ2-7, with D possibly being TRBD1 (6 bases). Germline values: CDR1 MDHEN, CDR2 SYDVKM. The V and J ends lost 6 bases and 5 bases respectively, with 23 bases between them. This CDR3 comprises 16 residues. The CDR3 region is CASRRTEWDNLDEQYF. The CDR3 nucleotides read TGTGCCAGCAGACGGACGGAATGGGACAACTTAGACGAGCAGTACTTC.

The rearrangement uses TRBV11-2 and TRBJ2-1; tentatively, D is TRBD2 (5 bases). Looked up from germline, CDR1 is SGHAT and CDR2 is FQNNGV. The CDR3 length is 14 residues. V shed 0 bases and J shed 10 bases, with 13 bases lying between them. This chain's CDR3 is CASSLDPEPGEQFF. The CDR3 DNA follows: TGTGCCAGCAGCTTAGATCCCGAACCGGGAGAGCAGTTCTTC.

The V and J genes are TRBV4-3 and TRBJ1-2; 10 positions agree with TRBD1. Trimming removed 2 bases from V and 7 bases from J; junction bases left unmatched: 7. This CDR3 comprises 15 residues. Germline values: CDR1 LGHNA, CDR2 YSLEER. The CDR3, as DNA: TGCGCCAGCAGCCAAACGACAGGGGGCGCGACTGGCTACACCTTC. Its protein product is CASSQTTGGATGYTF.

This CDR3 reads CASSEDRVVTGELFF. CDR3 nucleotides: TGTGCCAGCAGTGAAGACAGGGTCGTCACCGGGGAGCTGTTTTTT. V gene TRBV27 combines with J gene TRBJ2-2; 7 positions match TRBD1. J lost 4 bases, V lost 5 bases, and 7 bases had no gene match. Germline V gene lookup returns CDR1 MNHEY and CDR2 SMNVEV (reference sequence). The CDR3 is made up of 15 amino acids.